This entry is about one T cell receptor beta chain. This receptor's antigen is unknown. The sample holds no much larger clone one base away, and base qualities are not on file. Library method: 5' RACE. A second PCR of about 7 to 12 cycles was performed with a sample-barcoded 5' primer and a J-beta primer mix. A unique molecular identifier was introduced onto each TCR beta cDNA molecule by a template-switch 5' adaptor carrying 12 random nucleotides. Each sample yielded at least 2.5 million CDR3-containing paired-end reads. First-strand cDNA synthesis was performed from all RNA using the Mint cDNA synthesis kit, with priming by a TRBC-specific oligonucleotide. After uracil-DNA glycosylase treatment, a first 18-cycle PCR used universal primers M1SS and BC2_uni_R on all cDNA. The study's own analysis went as follows. Each sample was normalized by randomly selecting 1 million high-quality reads, each carrying a distinct molecular identifier. Reads sharing molecular identifiers were discarded rather than binned into consensus sequences. MiTCR, run with a Q25 quality threshold and the strictest error-elimination algorithm, handled CDR3 identification, clonotype clustering and error correction. A nonparametric unseen species model with Euler transformation was used to estimate lower-bound total TCR beta diversity. TCRdb itself trimmed the public reads at Q25 with fastp, ran MiXCR and retained productive beta chains. Each record represents a unique CDR3 protein, reported with the most common genes and DNA among its rows. The V and J calls and clone size come from TCRdb's table, not from the authors' own analysis. Here the sample has 1.8 million or so distinct CDR3 sequences; 39% occur a single time. The ten largest clones add up to about 21% of the sample.

Systemically healthy Caucasian individuals from Russia, roughly 40 in total and aged about 6 to 95 years, were included as donors. About 9.8 milliliters of peripheral blood were drawn from each donor into EDTA-treated Vacutainer tubes. PBMCs were isolated by Ficoll-Paque density-gradient centrifugation, with at least 6 million obtained per sample. Total RNA, at least 6 micrograms per sample, was extracted from PBMCs with Trizol reagent. For every donor, flow cytometry on a PBMC aliquot measured the percentage of naive CD45RAhigh/CD27high T cells. This specimen belongs to a study of blood T cells in healthy people across ages (dated by TCRdb to 2014 to 2015). Regarding the complete study: In model experiments, template switching captured roughly one uniquely barcoded TCR beta cDNA molecule for every two T cells. Donors were grouped into four age groups: young (average approximately 15 years), middle-aged (39), aged (about 60) and long-lived (82). Age-related changes in TCR beta repertoire diversity were measured in the study by deep sequencing normalized with unique cDNA molecular identifiers. For two donors (one aged 18 to 30 and one aged 80 or older), the study analyzed two additional independent replicas of 1 million unique cDNA reads from the same blood draw. To avoid experimental bias, donors of different ages were spread randomly across the sequencing lanes. Results the study describes overall, beyond this receptor: Bulk unsorted PBMC profiling prevented conclusive comparison of naive and antigen-experienced compartments. Observed TCR beta diversity correlated strongly with the percentage of naive T cells measured by flow cytometry. Compared with the aged group, the long-lived group had more naive CD4+ T cells, fewer expanded clones and increased TCR diversity, suggesting age selection. Donor CMV infection status was unknown, potentially confounding age-related changes in expanded clonotypes. Estimates of total diversity based on one million sequenced T cells were considered lower bounds and underestimates. Observed TCR beta diversity per million T cells fell roughly linearly with age, and a significant reduction was already apparent by age around 40.

The sample taken for sequencing was blood. The TCR comes from a human donor in good health.

The encoded CDR3 is CASSQQTGAVAGTGELFF. The sequenced DNA: TGCGCCAGCAGCCAACAAACAGGGGCGGTGGCGGGCACCGGGGAGCTGTTTTTT. The chain links TRBV4-3 with TRBJ2-2, with 7 bases matching TRBD1. The germline V gene specifies LGHNA as CDR1 and YSLEER as CDR2. V trim: 2 bases; J trim: 4 bases; unmatched bases: 13. Taken from cysteine to phenylalanine, the CDR3 has 18 residues. Just the 54-base CDR3 DNA is kept, in frame starting at base 1.